This passage covers 5 T cell receptor beta chains from one sample sequenced in a study of CD8+ T cells in alopecia areata. TCR sequencing used cDNA made by reverse transcription of extracted RNA. Measured with immunoSEQ multiplex PCR; TCRdb has only the in-frame clones, and not every one. The table lists around 110,000 clones, under 60% of them singletons. Treatment described: oral pan-JAK inhibitor, 5-10 mg twice daily. The sample consisted of CD8+ T cells sorted from blood, taken at week 24, from a patient treated with tofacitinib. These receptors came from a human donor with alopecia areata.

This clone is medium-sized. This chain connects TRBV4-3 to TRBJ1-4; 7 bases agree with TRBD1. CDR1 is LGHNA, CDR2 YSLEER, per germline. This CDR3 has 16 amino acids. J was trimmed by 4 bases and V by 0 bases; bases with no gene match: 5. DNA of the CDR3: TGCGCCAGCAGCCAAGAAGTTCCAGGGGGTAATGAAAAACTGTTTTTT. Translating gives CASSQEVPGGNEKLFF.

The table lists this clone with a few counts. The chain has TRBV14 and TRBJ1-3; no firm D call. Trimming stripped 4 bases from V and 4 bases from J, with 8 bases between. The germline CDR1 and CDR2 sequences are SGHDN and FVKESK. This CDR3 is built from 13 residues. This CDR3 is CASSPSPGNTIYF. Here the CDR3 DNA reads TGTGCCAGCAGCCCGTCACCGGGAAACACCATATATTTT.

This clone turned up a few times. The V call is TRBV6-6, the J call TRBJ1-4, with 9 bases fitting TRBD1. CDR1 MNHNY and CDR2 SVGAGI come from the germline V gene (reference sequence). J lost 4 bases, V lost 4 bases, and 1 base had no gene match. This CDR3 contains 14 residues. CDR3 sequence (DNA): TGTGCCAGCAGTTGGACAGGGGTTAATGAAAAACTGTTTTTT. This gives the protein CASSWTGVNEKLFF.

The chain joins TRBV6-1 to TRBJ2-1; 8 bases match TRBD2. V shed 5 bases, J shed 0 bases, and the junction held 3 bases outside the gene matches. The germline V gene encodes CDR1 MNHNS and CDR2 SASEGT. The CDR3 runs to 15 residues. The CDR3, as DNA: TGTGCCAGCAGTTCGAGCGGGGGCTCCTACAATGAGCAGTTCTTC. Its translation is CASSSSGGSYNEQFF.

This clone was observed many times. With a much larger clone just one base away, this may be a read error. Other DNA sequences in the sample encode the same CDR3. The CDR3 protein is CASSGTSGGADTQYF. CDR3 nucleotide sequence: TGTGCCAGCAGTGGGACTAGCGGGGGGGCAGATACGCAGTATTTT. The genes are TRBV6-5 and TRBJ2-3; 16 bases are a match to TRBD2. The CDR3 is made up of 15 amino acids. The trim removed 5 bases at V and 4 bases at J, leaving 0 bases unmatched. Germline V CDR1 and CDR2: MNHEY, SVGAGI.